A selection of T cell receptor beta chains follows, all from one sample in a study of cytomegalovirus exposure and HLA in healthy donors. The table came from immunoSEQ multiplex PCR; TCRdb's copy has only in-frame clones and leaves some out. The listing contains under 65,000 clones. The sequenced sample was PBMCs. The receptor set was obtained from a woman under 40 in good health and CMV-seropositive. The CDR3 runs from the conserved cysteine through the conserved F or W. The order of the fields is V gene, CDR3 length, D gene, J gene, CDR3 protein, CDR3 DNA. The D gene is left open where the match is weak.

v_gene: TRBV11-1
len: 14
d_gene: TRBD1
j_gene: TRBJ2-1
CDR3aa: CASSRTGNYNEQFF
CDR3nt: TGTGCCAGCAGCCGGACAGGGAACTACAATGAGCAGTTCTTC

v_gene: TRBV6-5
len: 14
d_gene: .
j_gene: TRBJ1-1
CDR3aa: CASTTGAAFTEAFF
CDR3nt: TGTGCCAGCACTACTGGGGCCGCCTTTACTGAAGCTTTCTTT

v_gene: TRBV10-2
len: 14
d_gene: TRBD2
j_gene: TRBJ2-5
CDR3aa: CASSEQRGGGTQYF
CDR3nt: TGCGCCAGCAGTGAACAGCGGGGGGGTGGGACCCAGTACTTC

v_gene: TRBV6-1
len: 17
d_gene: .
j_gene: TRBJ1-5
CDR3aa: CASSGPPGRAPSQPQHF
CDR3nt: TGTGCCAGCAGTGGTCCTCCTGGCAGGGCCCCTAGTCAGCCCCAGCATTTT

v_gene: TRBV6-1
len: 14
d_gene: TRBD1
j_gene: TRBJ2-4
CDR3aa: CASSPDRGGNIQYF
CDR3nt: TGTGCCAGCAGTCCGGACAGGGGCGGAAACATTCAGTACTTC

v_gene: TRBV6-6
len: 11
d_gene: .
j_gene: TRBJ1-4
CDR3aa: CASSLAAKLFF
CDR3nt: TGTGCCAGCAGTTTGGCGGCCAAACTGTTTTTT

v_gene: TRBV9
len: 14
d_gene: TRBD1
j_gene: TRBJ2-7
CDR3aa: CASSPGQGLYEQYF
CDR3nt: TGTGCCAGCAGCCCAGGACAGGGCTTATACGAGCAGTACTTC

v_gene: TRBV7-9
len: 16
d_gene: TRBD1
j_gene: TRBJ1-2
CDR3aa: CASSSADRGPVLGYTF
CDR3nt: TGTGCCAGCAGCTCGGCGGACAGGGGGCCGGTTTTGGGCTACACCTTC

v_gene: TRBV6-6
len: 14
d_gene: .
j_gene: TRBJ1-5
CDR3aa: CASSLQGSNQPQHF
CDR3nt: TGTGCCAGCAGTTTACAGGGTAGCAATCAGCCCCAGCATTTT

v_gene: TRBV9
len: 12
d_gene: .
j_gene: TRBJ1-2
CDR3aa: CASSVAGAGYTF
CDR3nt: TGTGCCAGCAGCGTAGCAGGGGCTGGCTACACCTTC

v_gene: TRBV6-5
len: 16
d_gene: .
j_gene: TRBJ1-3
CDR3aa: CASSSPGGVGGNTIYF
CDR3nt: TGTGCCAGCAGTTCCCCCGGAGGGGTTGGTGGAAACACCATATATTTT

v_gene: TRBV4-1
len: 14
d_gene: .
j_gene: TRBJ2-3
CDR3aa: CASSQTDSLYTQYF
CDR3nt: TGCGCCAGCAGCCAGACCGACAGTCTCTATACGCAGTATTTT

v_gene: TRBV18
len: 12
d_gene: .
j_gene: TRBJ2-2
CDR3aa: CASSSYTGELFF
CDR3nt: TGTGCCAGCTCATCCTACACCGGGGAGCTGTTTTTT

v_gene: TRBV25-1
len: 13
d_gene: TRBD1
j_gene: TRBJ1-2
CDR3aa: CASVDRAGAGYTF
CDR3nt: TGTGCCAGTGTGGACAGGGCAGGTGCTGGCTACACCTTC

v_gene: TRBV30
len: 12
d_gene: TRBD1
j_gene: TRBJ1-2
CDR3aa: CAWSAGQVGYTF
CDR3nt: TGTGCCTGGAGTGCCGGACAGGTGGGCTACACCTTC

v_gene: TRBV6-5
len: 13
d_gene: TRBD2
j_gene: TRBJ2-2
CDR3aa: CASGTSVVGELFF
CDR3nt: TGTGCCAGCGGGACTAGCGTAGTCGGGGAGCTGTTTTTT

v_gene: TRBV30
len: 14
d_gene: TRBD1
j_gene: TRBJ2-3
CDR3aa: CAWRRQGSTDTQYF
CDR3nt: TGTGCCTGGAGAAGACAGGGTAGCACAGATACGCAGTATTTT

v_gene: TRBV5-4
len: 14
d_gene: .
j_gene: TRBJ1-1
CDR3aa: CASSLSPENTEAFF
CDR3nt: TGTGCCAGCAGCTTGTCACCAGAGAACACTGAAGCTTTCTTT

v_gene: TRBV7-9
len: 16
d_gene: .
j_gene: TRBJ2-2
CDR3aa: CASSLKGRALFGELFF
CDR3nt: TGTGCCAGCAGCTTAAAAGGCAGGGCCCTTTTCGGGGAGCTGTTTTTT

v_gene: TRBV2
len: 12
d_gene: .
j_gene: TRBJ2-7
CDR3aa: CASSVRPYEQYF
CDR3nt: TGTGCCAGCAGTGTCAGGCCTTACGAGCAGTACTTC

v_gene: TRBV7-9
len: 12
d_gene: .
j_gene: TRBJ2-3
CDR3aa: CASRSGPDTQYF
CDR3nt: TGTGCCAGCAGGTCGGGTCCAGATACGCAGTATTTT

v_gene: TRBV4-1
len: 16
d_gene: TRBD2
j_gene: TRBJ2-7
CDR3aa: CASSLVLAIGSYEQYF
CDR3nt: TGCGCCAGCAGCTTAGTACTAGCGATAGGCTCCTACGAGCAGTACTTC

v_gene: TRBV6-5
len: 14
d_gene: TRBD1
j_gene: TRBJ1-1
CDR3aa: CASRAGGLNTEAFF
CDR3nt: TGTGCCAGCAGGGCAGGGGGCCTGAACACTGAAGCTTTCTTT

v_gene: TRBV5-1
len: 14
d_gene: TRBD1
j_gene: TRBJ2-7
CDR3aa: CASSGTGATYEQYF
CDR3nt: TGCGCCAGCAGCGGGACAGGGGCAACCTACGAGCAGTACTTC

v_gene: TRBV29-1
len: 13
d_gene: TRBD2
j_gene: TRBJ2-7
CDR3aa: CSVGTSDSYEQYF
CDR3nt: TGCAGCGTTGGGACTAGCGACTCCTACGAGCAGTACTTC

v_gene: TRBV6-1
len: 14
d_gene: TRBD1
j_gene: TRBJ1-2
CDR3aa: CASSRQGGDYGYTF
CDR3nt: TGTGCCAGCAGTAGACAGGGTGGTGACTATGGCTACACCTTC

v_gene: TRBV10-3
len: 15
d_gene: TRBD1
j_gene: TRBJ1-4
CDR3aa: CAIRSGQGANEKLFF
CDR3nt: TGTGCCATCAGGTCCGGACAGGGAGCTAATGAAAAACTGTTTTTT

v_gene: TRBV6-1
len: 15
d_gene: TRBD1
j_gene: TRBJ1-5
CDR3aa: CASSESTGGVQPQHF
CDR3nt: TGTGCCAGCAGTGAAAGTACAGGGGGCGTTCAGCCCCAGCATTTT

v_gene: TRBV7-9
len: 15
d_gene: .
j_gene: TRBJ1-5
CDR3aa: CASSSETAPNQPQHF
CDR3nt: TGTGCCAGCAGCTCCGAGACAGCGCCGAATCAGCCCCAGCATTTT

v_gene: TRBV7-8
len: 13
d_gene: TRBD1
j_gene: TRBJ1-2
CDR3aa: CASSWTGDYGYTF
CDR3nt: TGTGCCAGCAGCTGGACAGGGGACTATGGCTACACCTTC

v_gene: TRBV4-2
len: 19
d_gene: .
j_gene: TRBJ1-1
CDR3aa: CASSQDGGDPLTMNTEAFF
CDR3nt: TGTGCCAGCAGCCAAGATGGGGGCGACCCCCTTACTATGAACACTGAAGCTTTCTTT

v_gene: TRBV6-1
len: 17
d_gene: .
j_gene: TRBJ1-4
CDR3aa: CASSDFYGSLLNEKLFF
CDR3nt: TGTGCCAGCAGTGATTTCTACGGGAGCCTCCTTAATGAAAAACTGTTTTTT

v_gene: TRBV7-8
len: 14
d_gene: TRBD1
j_gene: TRBJ2-4
CDR3aa: CASIPPGTGSIQYF
CDR3nt: TGTGCCAGCATCCCCCCCGGGACAGGGTCCATTCAGTACTTC

v_gene: TRBV5-8
len: 15
d_gene: .
j_gene: TRBJ1-5
CDR3aa: CASSFGEGGNQPQHF
CDR3nt: TGTGCCAGCAGCTTTGGTGAAGGGGGCAATCAGCCCCAGCATTTT

v_gene: TRBV28
len: 15
d_gene: TRBD2
j_gene: TRBJ2-7
CDR3aa: CASSSPSGGRDEQYF
CDR3nt: TGTGCCAGCAGTTCACCTAGCGGGGGTCGGGACGAGCAGTACTTC

v_gene: TRBV19
len: 16
d_gene: .
j_gene: TRBJ1-2
CDR3aa: CASKSDQGLGYYGYTF
CDR3nt: TGTGCCAGTAAGTCGGACCAGGGGTTAGGCTACTATGGCTACACCTTC

v_gene: TRBV19
len: 11
d_gene: .
j_gene: TRBJ2-5
CDR3aa: CASSVRETQYF
CDR3nt: TGTGCCAGTAGTGTCAGAGAGACCCAGTACTTC